The source of this TCR beta chain is a study of beta chain features in type 1 diabetes. Study information: Across the samples, roughly 98,000,000 sorted cells were examined in total. Study outcomes and limitations: Shortening of TCRB CDR3s, moderate but significant, appeared in all four CD4+ subsets of Type 1 diabetes patients. PCR might favor shorter templates, equally in patients and controls.

As every portion of the isolated RNA was reverse transcribed, the sequencing read expressed TCRB transcripts. The data were produced by immunoSEQ multiplex PCR, yet TCRdb's version contains in-frame clones alone and is incomplete. The repertoire consists of 600,000 or so clones, with around 12% occurring once and the leading ten covering more than 0.09%. The V gene's germline CDR1 is LNHNV and CDR2 YYDKDF (reference sequence). Trimming left V 0 bases short and J 4 bases short, with 7 bases between. CDR3 length: 14 amino acids. This clone was observed a handful of times. Its matching antigen is unknown. Isolation of CD4+ naive, central memory, regulatory and stem cell-like memory cells was achieved by sorting via CD45RO/CCR7/CD25/CD127/CD95/CD27.

This chain connects TRBV15 to TRBJ1-5, with D unresolved. Sequenced material: naive CD4+ T cells from blood. The sequence was obtained from a man aged 25 to 40 with type 1 diabetes. CDR3 coding DNA: TGTGCCACCAGCAGAGATATGGTAAATCAGCCCCAGCATTTT. This sequence encodes CATSRDMVNQPQHF.